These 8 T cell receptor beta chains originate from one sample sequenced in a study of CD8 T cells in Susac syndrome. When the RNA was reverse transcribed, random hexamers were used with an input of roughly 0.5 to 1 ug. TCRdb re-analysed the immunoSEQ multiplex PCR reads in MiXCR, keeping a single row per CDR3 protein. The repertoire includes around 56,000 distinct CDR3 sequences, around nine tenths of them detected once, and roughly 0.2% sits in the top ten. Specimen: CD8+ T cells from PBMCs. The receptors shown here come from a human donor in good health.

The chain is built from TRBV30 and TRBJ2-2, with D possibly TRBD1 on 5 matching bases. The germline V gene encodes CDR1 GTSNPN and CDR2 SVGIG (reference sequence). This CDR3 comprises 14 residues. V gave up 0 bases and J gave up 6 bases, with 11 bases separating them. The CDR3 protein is CAWSVPGLAGELFF. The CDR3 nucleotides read TGTGCCTGGAGTGTACCAGGGTTGGCCGGGGAGCTGTTTTTT.

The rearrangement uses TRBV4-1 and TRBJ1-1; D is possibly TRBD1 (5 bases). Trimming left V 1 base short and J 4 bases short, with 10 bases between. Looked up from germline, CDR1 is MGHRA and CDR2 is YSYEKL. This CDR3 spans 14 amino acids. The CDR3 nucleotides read TGCGCCAGCAGCCAAGCGAGGGGAGGCACTGAAGCTTTCTTT. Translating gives CASSQARGGTEAFF.

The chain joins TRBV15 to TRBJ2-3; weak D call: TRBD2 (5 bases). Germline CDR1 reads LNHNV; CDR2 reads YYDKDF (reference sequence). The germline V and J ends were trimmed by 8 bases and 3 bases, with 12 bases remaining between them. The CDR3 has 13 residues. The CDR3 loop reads CATQESGTDTQYF. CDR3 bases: TGTGCCACCCAGGAGTCGGGGACAGATACGCAGTATTTT.

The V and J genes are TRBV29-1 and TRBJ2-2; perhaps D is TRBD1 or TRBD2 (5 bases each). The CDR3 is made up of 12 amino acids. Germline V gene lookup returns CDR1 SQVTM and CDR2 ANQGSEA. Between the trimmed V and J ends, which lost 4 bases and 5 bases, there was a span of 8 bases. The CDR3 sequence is CSVVEGTGELFF. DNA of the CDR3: TGCAGCGTTGTTGAGGGGACCGGGGAGCTGTTTTTT.

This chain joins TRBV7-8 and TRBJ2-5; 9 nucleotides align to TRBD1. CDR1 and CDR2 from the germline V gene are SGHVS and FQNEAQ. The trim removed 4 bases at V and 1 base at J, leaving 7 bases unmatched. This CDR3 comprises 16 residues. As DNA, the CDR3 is TGTGCCAGCAGCTCACTGACAGGGGGATTCCAAGAGACCCAGTACTTC. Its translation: CASSSLTGGFQETQYF.

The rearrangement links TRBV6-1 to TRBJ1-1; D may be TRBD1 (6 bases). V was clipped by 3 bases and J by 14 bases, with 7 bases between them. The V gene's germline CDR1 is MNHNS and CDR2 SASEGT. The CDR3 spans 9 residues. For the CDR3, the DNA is TGTGCCAGCAGTGAGGGGGCGTTCTTT. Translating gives CASSEGAFF.

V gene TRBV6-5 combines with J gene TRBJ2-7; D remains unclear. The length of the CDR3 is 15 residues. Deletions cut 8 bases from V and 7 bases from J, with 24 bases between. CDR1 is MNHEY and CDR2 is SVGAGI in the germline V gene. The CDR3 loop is CASRATLSGLAEQYF. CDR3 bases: TGTGCCAGCCGGGCCACCCTATCCGGCCTGGCGGAGCAGTACTTC.

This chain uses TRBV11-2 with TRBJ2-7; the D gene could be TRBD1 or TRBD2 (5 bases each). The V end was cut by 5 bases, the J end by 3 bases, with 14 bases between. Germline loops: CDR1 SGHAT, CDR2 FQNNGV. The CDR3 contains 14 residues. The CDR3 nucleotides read TGTGCCAGCAGCAACACCGGGGCCCTCTACGAGCAGTACTTC. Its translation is CASSNTGALYEQYF. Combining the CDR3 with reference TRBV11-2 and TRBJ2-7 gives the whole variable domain EAGVAQSPRYKIIEKRQSVAFWCNPISGHATLYWYQQILGQGPKLLIQFQNNGVVDDSQLPKDRFSAERLKGVDSTLKIQPAKLEDSAVYLCASSNTGALYEQYFGPGTRLTVT.